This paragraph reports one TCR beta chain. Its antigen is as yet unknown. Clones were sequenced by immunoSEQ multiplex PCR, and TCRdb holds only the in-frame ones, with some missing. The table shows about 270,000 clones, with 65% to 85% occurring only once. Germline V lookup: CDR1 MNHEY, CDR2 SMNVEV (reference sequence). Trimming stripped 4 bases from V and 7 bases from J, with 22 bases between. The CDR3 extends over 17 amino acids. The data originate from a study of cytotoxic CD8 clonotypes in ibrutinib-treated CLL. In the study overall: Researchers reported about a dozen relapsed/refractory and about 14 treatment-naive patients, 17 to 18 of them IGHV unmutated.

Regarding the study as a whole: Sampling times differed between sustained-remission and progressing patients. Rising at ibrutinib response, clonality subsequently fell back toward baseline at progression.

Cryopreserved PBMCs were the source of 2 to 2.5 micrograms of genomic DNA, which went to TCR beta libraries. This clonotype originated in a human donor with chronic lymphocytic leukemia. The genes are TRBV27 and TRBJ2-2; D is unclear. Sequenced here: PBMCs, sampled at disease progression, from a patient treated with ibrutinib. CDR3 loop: CASSSARTGFFVGELFF. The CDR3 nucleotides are TGTGCCAGCAGTTCTGCCAGGACGGGCTTTTTTGTCGGGGAGCTGTTTTTT.